Following are 22 T cell receptor beta chains from one sample sequenced in a study of blood T cell repertoires in COVID-19. Sequencing used immunoSEQ multiplex PCR; TCRdb keeps in-frame clones, though not all of them. The sample yields a few hundred thousand clones, about 86% seen once. Sequenced: peripheral blood. The receptors come from a man between 25 and 39 years old with active or convalescent COVID-19.

The J gene is TRBJ1-6, the V gene TRBV6-5; 7 bases match TRBD1. The trim removed 6 bases at V and 13 bases at J, leaving 15 bases unmatched. Looked up from germline, CDR1 is MNHEY and CDR2 is SVGAGI. The CDR3 has 15 residues. DNA for the CDR3: TGTGCCAGCAGCCCCCCGGGACAGAAAGCTCGGCCCCTCCACTTT. As protein: CASSPPGQKARPLHF.

This rearrangement joins TRBV4-1 to TRBJ1-6; weak D call: TRBD1 (5 bases). Germline CDR1 is MGHRA and CDR2 is YSYEKL. This CDR3 has 17 amino acids. Deletions cut 0 bases from V and 8 bases from J, with 17 bases between. The CDR3 is CASSQEYRGAGHSPLHF. The CDR3 nucleotides read TGCGCCAGCAGCCAAGAATATCGTGGGGCGGGGCATTCACCCCTCCACTTT.

J is TRBJ1-2 and V is TRBV29-1; TRBD1 matches at 8 bases. This CDR3 has 13 amino acids. CDR1 and CDR2 from the germline V gene are SQVTM and ANQGSEA. Trimming took 6 bases from V and 7 from J; bases not matched to a gene: 10. The CDR3 DNA follows: TGCAGCGTCGGAGACAGGGGCGACAGTGGCTACACCTTC. This codes for CSVGDRGDSGYTF.

The chain links TRBV5-4 to TRBJ2-7; TRBD2 might be the D (5 bases). Per germline, CDR1 SGHNT and CDR2 YYREEE (reference sequence). CDR3 length equals 12 residues. V was shortened by 3 bases and J by 5 bases, with 9 bases between the two germline ends. The CDR3 sequence is CASSSEVNEQYF. The CDR3 DNA sequence: TGTGCCAGCAGCTCGGAGGTTAACGAGCAGTACTTC.

This clone has a handful of counts. The chain employs TRBV7-9 and TRBJ2-3; 7 nucleotides match TRBD1. Germline V gene sequence: CDR1 SEHNR, CDR2 FQNEAQ (reference sequence). The CDR3 has 16 amino acids. The V and J ends lost 5 bases and 7 bases, in that order; junction bases with no gene match: 15. The CDR3 nucleotides read TGTGCCAGCAGCCCCCTCCCGGGACAGTCACTTCATACGCAGTATTTT. Translating it yields CASSPLPGQSLHTQYF.

This clone was seen only once. V is TRBV7-2 and J is TRBJ2-3; TRBD2 matches at 11 bases. Germline CDR1 and CDR2: SGHTA and FQGNSA. V shed 5 bases and J 4 bases; nucleotides not matched to a gene: 8. This CDR3 contains 16 residues. The CDR3 sequence is CASSPLSGGAPDTQYF. For the CDR3, the DNA is TGTGCCAGCAGCCCACTTAGCGGGGGGGCTCCAGATACGCAGTATTTT.

The chain employs TRBV11-2 and TRBJ2-7; D not resolved. The germline V gene has CDR1 SGHAT and CDR2 FQNNGV. This CDR3 is 13 amino acids long. With 1 base removed from V and 3 bases from J, the gap between germline ends came to 7 bases. CDR3 sequence reads: CASSLAQNYEQYF. The CDR3 nucleotides are TGTGCCAGCAGCTTAGCACAAAACTACGAGCAGTACTTC.

This chain links TRBV6-5 with TRBJ1-6; D call uncertain. In germline, CDR1 is MNHEY, CDR2 SVGAGI. The CDR3 is made up of 13 amino acids. Trimming left V 6 bases short and J 14 bases short, with 17 bases between. The CDR3 DNA reads TGTGCCAGCAGCCCCCGTGTGGCCCGATCCCTCCACTTT. Its protein is CASSPRVARSLHF.

This clone was recorded once. J is TRBJ2-5 and V is TRBV7-7; D not resolved. The CDR3 extends over 18 amino acids. V lost 5 bases to trimming and J lost 2 bases, with 24 bases between them. Germline CDR1 reads SSHAT; CDR2 reads FNYEAQ (reference sequence). The CDR3 DNA reads as TGTGCCAGCAGCCGCGAAGACCCCGCGTTTATGAGGCAAGAGACCCAGTACTTC. This sequence encodes CASSREDPAFMRQETQYF.

This clone turned up a few times. This chain uses TRBV9 with TRBJ1-3, with D uncertain. CDR3 length: 15 residues. The germline CDR1 and CDR2 sequences are SGDLS and YYNGEE. V was cut by 2 bases and J by 1 base, with 10 bases left in between. The CDR3 nucleotides are TGTGCCAGCAGCGTTGACCAGAGGTCTGGAAACACCATATATTTT. Its translation: CASSVDQRSGNTIYF. The full variable domain, completed using reference TRBV9 and TRBJ1-3, is DSGVTQTPKHLITATGQRVTLRCSPRSGDLSVYWYQQSLDQGLQFLIQYYNGEERAKGNILERFSAQQFPDLHSELNLSSLELGDSALYFCASSVDQRSGNTIYFGEGSWLTVV.

The chain combines TRBV18 with TRBJ2-3; D is perhaps TRBD2 (6 bases). The germline V and J ends were trimmed by 3 bases and 2 bases, with 21 bases remaining between them. Germline V lookup: CDR1 KGHSH, CDR2 LQKENI. This CDR3 contains 18 residues. The CDR3 nucleotides are TGTGCCAGCTCACCTAGTTCCACGCGGGGTCTAGTCACAGATACGCAGTATTTT. Protein: CASSPSSTRGLVTDTQYF.

This clone was seen just once. This rearrangement joins TRBV4-1 to TRBJ2-1, with TRBD2 matching over 7 bases. V lost 1 base, J lost 5 bases, and 2 bases stayed unmatched. Germline V gives CDR1 MGHRA, CDR2 YSYEKL. CDR3 length: 14 residues. Here the CDR3 reads CASSQGRGNNEQFF. The CDR3 DNA follows: TGCGCCAGCAGCCAAGGGCGGGGGAACAATGAGCAGTTCTTC.

The rearrangement joins TRBV6-5 to TRBJ1-1; unclear D gene. CDR3 size: 15 residues. The V gene's germline CDR1 is MNHEY and CDR2 SVGAGI. V lost 0 bases to trimming and J lost 4 bases, with 12 bases between them. DNA of the CDR3: TGTGCCAGCAGTTACTCGTCAGGAGGGTCCACTGAAGCTTTCTTT. The encoded protein is CASSYSSGGSTEAFF.

The CDR3 DNA is TGCGCCAGCAGCTTGGCCAGGGGTCGGGACACTGAAGCTTTCTTT. Protein: CASSLARGRDTEAFF. The chain has TRBV5-1 and TRBJ1-1, with D possibly TRBD1 on 6 matching bases. Per germline, CDR1 SGHRS and CDR2 YFSETQ. CDR3 size: 15 residues. V shed 0 bases and J shed 3 bases, with 12 bases lying between them.

Many counts were recorded for this clone. The CDR3 DNA reads as TGTGCCAGCAGCCCCATATCGGGGGGACACCAAGAGACCCAGTACTTC. Translated, it gives CASSPISGGHQETQYF. The chain links TRBV2 to TRBJ2-5, with TRBD2 matching 7 bases. Trimming removed 6 bases from V and 0 bases from J; junction bases left unmatched: 10. The CDR3 sequence is 16 residues long. Per the germline V gene, CDR1 is SNHLY and CDR2 is FYNNEI.

This rearrangement joins TRBV10-2 to TRBJ1-4; maybe TRBD1 (6 bases). The germline V gene encodes CDR1 WSHSY and CDR2 SAAADI. CDR3 length: 14 amino acids. Deletions cut 8 bases from V and 5 bases from J, with 15 bases between. The CDR3 spells CASGETGPNEKLFF. Here the CDR3 DNA reads TGCGCCAGCGGGGAGACAGGACCAAATGAAAAACTGTTTTTT.

This rearrangement joins TRBV6-6 to TRBJ1-2; D gene ambiguous. Looked up from germline, CDR1 is MNHNY and CDR2 is SVGAGI (reference sequence). The CDR3 spans 13 residues. V was pared by 5 bases and J by 14 bases, with 21 bases between. CDR3 loop: CASSTSGQSGWTF. The CDR3 bases are TGTGCCAGCAGTACATCCGGTCAGAGCGGCTGGACCTTC.

The rearrangement uses TRBV12-5 and TRBJ1-1; 8 positions agree with TRBD1. The CDR3 spans 14 residues. V shed 7 bases and J 1 base; nucleotides not matched to a gene: 5. Germline V gene lookup returns CDR1 LGHNT and CDR2 FRNRAP. CDR3 in amino acids: CASVGGQANTEAFF. The CDR3 coding sequence is TGTGCTAGTGTTGGGGGACAGGCGAACACTGAAGCTTTCTTT.

The CDR3 DNA reads TGTGCCAGCAGCTTTAGTGGACTAGCGGAGACCAATGAGCAGTTCTTC. Protein: CASSFSGLAETNEQFF. The rearrangement joins TRBV11-2 to TRBJ2-1; 10 nucleotides line up with TRBD2. The length of the CDR3 is 16 residues. J was trimmed by 6 bases and V by 3 bases; bases with no gene match: 8. Germline V lookup: CDR1 SGHAT, CDR2 FQNNGV.

The chain joins TRBV4-1 to TRBJ1-2; 8 bases match TRBD1. The CDR3 has 14 amino acids. Germline CDR1 MGHRA, CDR2 YSYEKL. V shed 4 bases, J shed 6 bases, and the junction held 7 bases outside the gene matches. In DNA, the CDR3 is TGCGCCAGCAGCCCACCCGGGACAGGAAATGGCTACACCTTC. This codes for CASSPPGTGNGYTF.

The chain recombines TRBV19 with TRBJ2-7; D unclear. Germline assignment: CDR1 LNHDA and CDR2 SQIVND (reference sequence). V was trimmed by 0 bases and J by 0 bases, leaving 18 bases between them. This CDR3 region has 18 residues. This CDR3 is CASSIESAGPSPSYEQYF. CDR3 nucleotide sequence: TGTGCCAGTAGTATAGAATCTGCAGGTCCAAGCCCCTCCTACGAGCAGTACTTC.

The chain couples TRBV5-4 to TRBJ2-1; the match to TRBD1 covers 7 bases. V shed 1 base, J shed 8 bases, and the junction held 0 bases outside the gene matches. Germline V gene sequence: CDR1 SGHNT, CDR2 YYREEE (reference sequence). CDR3 length: 12 amino acids. The CDR3 DNA is TGTGCCAGCAGCTTGACAGGGGATGAGCAGTTCTTC. Its protein product is CASSLTGDEQFF.